This TCR beta chain originates from a study of shared clonotypes between healthy human individuals. This clone was recorded at least ten times. Its antigen is not identified. An approximately 210 ng quantity of DNA, about 30,000 T cell genomes, went into the sorted-subset replicate PCRs. Assay used: immunoSEQ multiplex PCR; TCRdb lists only in-frame clones, some missing. The sample consists of roughly 1,500,000 clones, 95% to 99% of them appearing once. All donors were healthy HIV-negative adults lacking recent acute infections or vaccinations. CDR1 and CDR2 (germline): SGHTA, FQGNSA. The CDR3 runs to 15 residues. V was pared by 6 bases and J by 5 bases, with 7 bases of the junction left unmatched. Study results and limitations: Naive subsets, compared against memory subsets, generally had larger estimated richness values.

The chain combines TRBV7-2 with TRBJ1-5; 10 bases fit TRBD1. The TCR originated in a man aged 25 to 40 in good health. Sequencing used naive CD4+ T cells sorted from blood. The subset is: CD45RA+ positively selected. The CDR3 protein is CASRPLDRGHQPQHF. DNA of the CDR3: TGTGCCAGCAGGCCGCTCGACAGGGGGCATCAGCCCCAGCATTTT. The entire variable domain, with the rest obtained from reference TRBV7-2 and TRBJ1-5, is as follows: GAGVSQSPSNKVTEKGKDVELRCDPISGHTALYWYRQSLGQGLEFLIYFQGNSAPDKSGLPSDRFSAERTGGSVSTLTIQRTQQEDSAVYLCASRPLDRGHQPQHFGDGTRLSIL.